These 16 T cell receptor beta chains were all obtained from the same sample, sequenced in a study of post-analysis software for immune sequencing data. Study outcomes and limitations: A handful of TRBV segments appeared more often in patients than in controls, and TRBV5-6, TRBV5-1 and TRBV20-1 were among these.

Carried by the TCR beta cDNA libraries were unique molecular identifiers. From the PCR reads, TCRdb called clonotypes with MiXCR, one entry per CDR3 protein. The table has hundreds of thousands of distinct CDR3 sequences, 25% to 30% seen once. No cognate antigen is known for these TCRs. Sequenced sample: blood. These receptor sequences come from a girl aged 10 to 17 with multiple sclerosis.

V usage is TRBV28 and J usage is TRBJ2-5; D could derive from TRBD1 or TRBD2 (6 bases each). The V gene's germline CDR1 is MDHEN and CDR2 SYDVKM. Trimming took 4 bases from V and 2 from J, leaving 17 bases between them. The CDR3 spans 16 residues. The CDR3 protein is CASSYGGPGGQETQYF. The CDR3 nucleotides read TGTGCCAGCAGTTATGGGGGGCCTGGAGGACAAGAGACCCAGTACTTC.

The sample holds many counts of this clonotype. The chain uses TRBV9 and TRBJ2-1; 7 bases map to TRBD1. Losses at the gene ends were 0 bases for V and 5 bases for J; bases not matched to a gene: 8. Germline V gives CDR1 SGDLS, CDR2 YYNGEE. The CDR3 spans 16 residues. The CDR3 DNA reads TGTGCCAGCAGCGTAGGGACAGGCATACCGGACAATGAGCAGTTCTTC. Translated, it gives CASSVGTGIPDNEQFF. Variable domain in full (rest from reference TRBV9 and TRBJ2-1): DSGVTQTPKHLITATGQRVTLRCSPRSGDLSVYWYQQSLDQGLQFLIQYYNGEERAKGNILERFSAQQFPDLHSELNLSSLELGDSALYFCASSVGTGIPDNEQFFGPGTRLTVL.

This clonotype was seen repeatedly, ten times or more. This chain connects TRBV5-5 to TRBJ1-2; D unclear. The germline V gene encodes CDR1 SGHKS and CDR2 YYEKEE (reference sequence). The length of the CDR3 is 14 residues. Trimming removed 3 bases from V and 4 bases from J, with 13 bases in between. The CDR3 DNA sequence: TGTGCCAGCAGCTCTACGGACGGATTCTATGGCTACACCTTC. Translation gives CASSSTDGFYGYTF. The complete variable domain, with remaining parts taken from reference TRBV5-5 and TRBJ1-2, reads DAGVTQSPTHLIKTRGQQVTLRCSPISGHKSVSWYQQVLGQGPQFIFQYYEKEERGRGNFPDRFSARQFPNYSSELNVNALLLGDSALYLCASSSTDGFYGYTFGSGTRLTVV.

The rearrangement links TRBV20-1 to TRBJ1-3; 9 nucleotides agree with TRBD1. The CDR3 sequence is 13 residues long. J was trimmed by 4 bases and V by 5 bases; bases with no gene match: 3. Per germline, CDR1 DFQATT and CDR2 SNEGSKA (reference sequence). As DNA, the CDR3 is TGCAGTGCTCCCGGGACAGGGGGAAACACCATATATTTT. Its protein is CSAPGTGGNTIYF.

The J gene is TRBJ2-1, the V gene TRBV20-1; D ambiguous. Trimming took 0 bases from V and 4 from J, leaving 16 bases between them. Looked up from germline, CDR1 is DFQATT and CDR2 is SNEGSKA (reference sequence). This CDR3 contains 16 residues. The CDR3, as DNA: TGCAGTGCTAGAGATCGGATGGCAGACTCGTACAATGAGCAGTTCTTC. Protein: CSARDRMADSYNEQFF.

The CDR3, as DNA: TGTGCCAGCAGCTGGGTGGACGGCGGCTCCTACGAGCAGTACTTC. Translated: CASSWVDGGSYEQYF. V gene TRBV5-5 combines with J gene TRBJ2-7, with D uncertain. This CDR3 spans 15 amino acids. V lost 3 bases, J lost 0 bases, and 13 bases lay in between. Per germline, CDR1 SGHKS and CDR2 YYEKEE (reference sequence).

The chain uses TRBV5-1 and TRBJ2-3, with D unresolved. The CDR3 spans 13 residues. Germline V gives CDR1 SGHRS, CDR2 YFSETQ. Trimming removed 5 bases from V and 0 bases from J, with 7 bases in between. CDR3 in amino acids: CASRVGSTDTQYF. The CDR3 DNA sequence: TGCGCCAGCAGGGTCGGGAGCACAGATACGCAGTATTTT. Looking up the rest from reference TRBV5-1 and TRBJ2-3 gives the full variable domain: KAGVTQTPRYLIKTRGQQVTLSCSPISGHRSVSWYQQTPGQGLQFLFEYFSETQRNKGNFPGRFSGRQFSNSRSEMNVSTLELGDSALYLCASRVGSTDTQYFGPGTRLTVL.

This clonotype was detected a few times. The V call is TRBV7-3, the J call TRBJ2-3; perhaps TRBD2 as D (6 bases). The CDR3 is 18 amino acids. V was shortened by 5 bases and J by 2 bases, with 23 bases between the two germline ends. Germline CDR1 is SGHTA and CDR2 is FQGTGA. This chain's CDR3 is CASSQRGGNGGDTDTQYF. The CDR3 DNA sequence: TGTGCCAGCAGCCAAAGAGGAGGGAATGGCGGGGACACAGATACGCAGTATTTT.

This clonotype was picked up a small number of times. This sequence joins TRBV6-5 and TRBJ1-2; tentatively, D is TRBD1 (5 bases). This CDR3 is built from 18 residues. Germline CDR1 is MNHEY and CDR2 is SVGAGI. V was pared by 2 bases and J by 6 bases, with 25 bases between. CDR3 protein: CASSYGLGDLLGPNGYTF. CDR3 in DNA: TGTGCCAGCAGTTACGGTCTGGGGGATCTATTGGGTCCCAATGGCTACACCTTC.

The V call is TRBV15, the J call TRBJ2-2; D gene uncertain. Trimming pared 0 bases from V and 5 bases from J, leaving 1 base between. Looked up from germline, CDR1 is LNHNV and CDR2 is YYDKDF (reference sequence). The CDR3 has 12 residues. The DNA of the CDR3 is TGTGCCACCAGCAGAGAAACCGGGGAGCTGTTTTTT. This sequence encodes CATSRETGELFF.

The V and J genes are TRBV24-1 and TRBJ2-1, with TRBD2 matching 12 bases. This CDR3 has 13 residues. V was clipped by 8 bases and J by 8 bases; unmatched bases: 3. The V gene's germline CDR1 is KGHDR and CDR2 SFDVKD. The CDR3 region is CATMTSGSHEQFF. In DNA, the CDR3 is TGTGCCACCATGACTAGCGGGAGTCATGAGCAGTTCTTC.

The chain's CDR3 is CASSPNRAGTEAFF. CDR3 nucleotide sequence: TGCGCCAGCAGCCCGAACAGGGCGGGGACTGAAGCTTTCTTT. This sequence joins TRBV4-1 and TRBJ1-1; TRBD1 might be the D (6 bases). The germline V and J ends were trimmed by 4 bases and 5 bases, with 14 bases remaining between them. The germline V gene has CDR1 MGHRA and CDR2 YSYEKL. The CDR3 contains 14 residues.

With regard to this clonotype: At one end, the junction sequence differs from germline, possibly due to a read error. The rearrangement links TRBV7-9 to TRBJ1-4, with a weak D call TRBD1 (6 bases). CDR3 length: 16 amino acids. Germline CDR1 is SEHNR and CDR2 is FQNEAQ (reference sequence). CDR3 DNA: TGTGCCAGCAGCCCGAATAGGGACATCTGGGACGAAAAACGGTTTTTT. Protein sequence: CASSPNRDIWDEKRFF.

This clonotype was detected only a few times. The chain recombines TRBV28 with TRBJ2-4; D not certain. The ends were cut back, 5 bases at V and 0 bases at J, with 11 bases in the middle. Germline V gene lookup returns CDR1 MDHEN and CDR2 SYDVKM. The CDR3 spans 15 residues. The CDR3 region has the DNA TGTGCCAGCAGTCAACGAGTCCTAGCCAAAAACATTCAGTACTTC. It yields the protein CASSQRVLAKNIQYF.

Comments on this clonotype: One base away lies a much larger clone, so this may be a sequencing read error. The chain uses TRBV6-5 and TRBJ2-5, with TRBD2 identical over 12 bases. Germline V gives CDR1 MNHEY, CDR2 SVGAGI. The CDR3 runs 17 residues. V shed 0 bases and J 11 bases; nucleotides not matched to a gene: 13. CDR3 loop: CASSYSTGTSGYNEQYF. CDR3 DNA: TGTGCCAGCAGTTACTCGACCGGGACTAGCGGGTACAATGAGCAGTACTTC.

This clonotype turned up a few times. The rearrangement uses TRBV20-1 and TRBJ2-1; 7 positions agree with TRBD1. Germline V CDR1 and CDR2: DFQATT, SNEGSKA (reference sequence). This CDR3 comprises 14 residues. Trimming removed 1 base from V and 9 bases from J; junction bases left unmatched: 9. CDR3 coding DNA: TGCAGTGCTAGAGGGGCAGGGGGTTACGGTGAGCAGTTCTTC. As protein: CSARGAGGYGEQFF.